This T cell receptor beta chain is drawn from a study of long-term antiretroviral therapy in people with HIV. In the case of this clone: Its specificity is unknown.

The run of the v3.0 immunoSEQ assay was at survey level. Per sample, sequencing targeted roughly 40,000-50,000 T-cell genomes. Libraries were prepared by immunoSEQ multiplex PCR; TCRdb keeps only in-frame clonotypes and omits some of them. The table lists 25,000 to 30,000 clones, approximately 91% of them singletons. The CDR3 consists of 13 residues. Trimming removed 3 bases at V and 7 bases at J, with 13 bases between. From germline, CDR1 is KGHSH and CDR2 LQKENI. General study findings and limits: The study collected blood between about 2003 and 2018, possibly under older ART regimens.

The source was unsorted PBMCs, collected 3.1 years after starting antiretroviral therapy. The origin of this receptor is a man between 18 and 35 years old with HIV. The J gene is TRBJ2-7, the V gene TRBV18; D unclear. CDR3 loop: CASSPPGHQEQYF. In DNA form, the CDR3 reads TGTGCCAGCTCACCTCCGGGCCACCAGGAGCAGTACTTC.